This T cell receptor beta chain was recovered during a study of shared T cell receptors in the human thymus. V shed 10 bases and J shed 9 bases, with 21 bases lying between them. This CDR3 region has 13 residues. Germline V gene data show CDR1 as SGHAT and CDR2 as FQNNGV. Only in-frame clones appear in the TCRdb table, and some are missing; sequencing was by immunoSEQ multiplex PCR. The sample has more than 300,000 clones; approximately 95% are singletons. The material sequenced was thymocytes. This chain joins TRBV11-2 and TRBJ1-2; the D gene is possibly TRBD1 (6 bases). The origin of this receptor is a human donor. DNA for the CDR3: TGTGCCACCCTCCGGGGAGACAGGATGAGCTACACCTTC. It encodes CATLRGDRMSYTF.